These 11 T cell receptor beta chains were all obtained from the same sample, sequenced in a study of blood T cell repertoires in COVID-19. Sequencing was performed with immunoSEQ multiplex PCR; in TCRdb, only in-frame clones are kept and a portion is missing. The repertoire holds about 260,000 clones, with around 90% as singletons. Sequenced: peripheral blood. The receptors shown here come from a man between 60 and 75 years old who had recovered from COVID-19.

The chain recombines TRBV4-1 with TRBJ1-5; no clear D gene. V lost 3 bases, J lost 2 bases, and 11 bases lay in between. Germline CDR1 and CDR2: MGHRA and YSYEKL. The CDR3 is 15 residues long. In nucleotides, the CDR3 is TGCGCCAGCAGCCAGGCCTGGGCAGGCAATCAGCCCCAGCATTTT. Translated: CASSQAWAGNQPQHF.

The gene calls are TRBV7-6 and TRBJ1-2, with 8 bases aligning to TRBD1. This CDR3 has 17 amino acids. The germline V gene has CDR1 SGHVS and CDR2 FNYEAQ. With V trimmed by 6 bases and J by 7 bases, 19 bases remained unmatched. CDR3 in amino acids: CASSVGQGPTRNGGYTF. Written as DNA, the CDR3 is TGTGCCAGCAGTGTTGGACAGGGCCCCACCAGGAACGGTGGCTACACCTTC.

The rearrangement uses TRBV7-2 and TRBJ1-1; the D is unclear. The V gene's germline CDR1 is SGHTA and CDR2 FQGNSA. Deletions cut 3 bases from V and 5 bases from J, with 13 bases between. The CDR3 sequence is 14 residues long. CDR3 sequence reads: CASSLTPAGTEAFF. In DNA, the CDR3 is TGTGCCAGCAGCTTGACACCCGCAGGAACTGAAGCTTTCTTT.

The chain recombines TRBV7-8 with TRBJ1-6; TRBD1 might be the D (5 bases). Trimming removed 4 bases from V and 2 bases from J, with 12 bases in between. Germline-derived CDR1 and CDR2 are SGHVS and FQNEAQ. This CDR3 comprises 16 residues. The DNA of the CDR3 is TGTGCCAGCAGCTCAAGACAGACCGCCTATAATTCACCCCTCCACTTT. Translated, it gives CASSSRQTAYNSPLHF. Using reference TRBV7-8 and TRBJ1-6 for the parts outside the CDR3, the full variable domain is GAGVSQSPRYKVAKRGQDVALRCDPISGHVSLFWYQQALGQGPEFLTYFQNEAQLDKSGLPSDRFFAERPEGSVSTLKIQRTQQEDSAVYLCASSSRQTAYNSPLHFGNGTRLTVT.

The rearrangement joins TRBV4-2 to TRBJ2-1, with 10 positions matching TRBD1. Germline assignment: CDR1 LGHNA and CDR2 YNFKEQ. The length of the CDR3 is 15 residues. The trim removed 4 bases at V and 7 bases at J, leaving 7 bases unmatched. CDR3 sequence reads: CASSPRDRGGNEQFF. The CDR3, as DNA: TGTGCCAGCAGCCCCCGGGACAGGGGAGGTAATGAGCAGTTCTTC.

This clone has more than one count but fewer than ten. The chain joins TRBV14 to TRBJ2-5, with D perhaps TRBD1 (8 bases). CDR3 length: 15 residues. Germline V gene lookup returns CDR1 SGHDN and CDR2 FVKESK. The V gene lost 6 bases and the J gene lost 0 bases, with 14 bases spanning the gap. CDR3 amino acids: CASSSQGGHQETQYF. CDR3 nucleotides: TGTGCCAGCAGTTCACAGGGGGGGCACCAAGAGACCCAGTACTTC.

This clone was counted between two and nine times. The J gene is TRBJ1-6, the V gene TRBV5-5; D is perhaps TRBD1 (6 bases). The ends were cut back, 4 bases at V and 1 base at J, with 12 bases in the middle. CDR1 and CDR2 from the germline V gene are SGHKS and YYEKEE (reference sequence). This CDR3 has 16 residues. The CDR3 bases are TGTGCCAGCAGCGTAACACAGGGTTCCTATAATTCACCCCTCCACTTT. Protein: CASSVTQGSYNSPLHF. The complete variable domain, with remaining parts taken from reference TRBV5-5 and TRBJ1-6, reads DAGVTQSPTHLIKTRGQQVTLRCSPISGHKSVSWYQQVLGQGPQFIFQYYEKEERGRGNFPDRFSARQFPNYSSELNVNALLLGDSALYLCASSVTQGSYNSPLHFGNGTRLTVT.

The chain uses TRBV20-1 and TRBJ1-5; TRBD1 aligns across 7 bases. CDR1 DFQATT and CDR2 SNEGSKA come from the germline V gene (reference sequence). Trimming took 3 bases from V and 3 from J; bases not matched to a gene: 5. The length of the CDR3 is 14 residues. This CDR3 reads CSASWDSLNQPQHF. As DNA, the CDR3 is TGCAGTGCTAGTTGGGACAGCCTCAATCAGCCCCAGCATTTT.

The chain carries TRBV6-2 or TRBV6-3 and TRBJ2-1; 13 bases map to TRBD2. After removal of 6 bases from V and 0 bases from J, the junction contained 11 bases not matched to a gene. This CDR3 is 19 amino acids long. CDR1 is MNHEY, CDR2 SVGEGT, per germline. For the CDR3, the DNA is TGTGCCAGCAGCTTCCTGGGACTAGCGGGGCTTAGCTCCTACAATGAGCAGTTCTTC. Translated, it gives CASSFLGLAGLSSYNEQFF.

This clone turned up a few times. In DNA, the CDR3 is TGTGCCAGCAGCCCCGGACAGGGGGTAGGGCAGTACTTC. It specifies CASSPGQGVGQYF. The chain uses TRBV9 and TRBJ2-7; 10 bases fit TRBD1. The CDR3 loop spans 13 amino acids. Germline CDR1 and CDR2: SGDLS and YYNGEE. Trimming removed 4 bases from V and 9 bases from J; junction bases left unmatched: 7.

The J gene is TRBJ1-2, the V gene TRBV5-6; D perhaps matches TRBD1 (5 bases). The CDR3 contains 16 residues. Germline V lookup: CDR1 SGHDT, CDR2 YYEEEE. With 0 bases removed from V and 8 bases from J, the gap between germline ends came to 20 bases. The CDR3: CASSLGQGQSVGGYTF. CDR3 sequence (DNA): TGTGCCAGCAGCTTGGGGCAGGGCCAGTCGGTAGGAGGCTACACCTTC.